Listed below are T cell receptor beta chains from one sample, sequenced in a study of metastatic and nonmetastatic thyroid tumors. MiXCR was used by TCRdb to re-call the PCR reads. The sample yields 25,000 to 35,000 clones, approximately 11% seen once. The specimen sequenced was blood. These receptors were collected from a female donor with papillary thyroid cancer or a benign thyroid nodule (not recorded which). Some clones in this sample may be carry-over from other donors' samples. CDR3s include the opening cysteine and the closing phenylalanine or tryptophan. A D gene is named only where the DNA matches it firmly. Size tells how often a clone was seen (once, few, many) or the class of an expanded clone, and some rows leave it out.

TRBJ2-7 TRBV20-1 - many TGCAGTGCTAGCCCGGGACACCCGTACGAGCAGTACTTC CSASPGHPYEQYF
TRBJ2-3 TRBV6-2/TRBV6-3 TRBD2 medium-sized TGTGCCAGCAGCAAGACTAGCGGGAGCACAGATACGCAGTATTTT CASSKTSGSTDTQYF
TRBJ2-1 TRBV20-1 - many TGCAGTGCTAGACGGGCCAGCTCCTACAATGAGCAGTTCTTC CSARRASSYNEQFF
TRBJ2-2 TRBV2 - - TGTGCCAGCAAAGAACAGGAGAACACCGGGGAGCTGTTTTTT CASKEQENTGELFF
TRBJ2-2 TRBV19 - - TGTGCCAGTAGTCCACGTTGGGAGGCACGGGCCGGGGAGCTGTTTTTT CASSPRWEARAGELFF
TRBJ2-7 TRBV19 TRBD1 many TGTGCCAGTAGTCCCGGACAGGTCTACGAGCAGTACTTC CASSPGQVYEQYF
TRBJ2-7 TRBV9 - many TGTGCCAGCAGCGCCCGAGGGGGGTACGAGCAGTACTTC CASSARGGYEQYF
TRBJ2-3 TRBV9 - many TGTGCCAGCAGCCATGGGGGAACAGGCACAGATACGCAGTATTTT CASSHGGTGTDTQYF
TRBJ2-1 TRBV9 - many TGTGCCAGCAGCGATTCCTACAATGAGCAGTTCTTC CASSDSYNEQFF
TRBJ1-2 TRBV7-8 - many TGTGCCAGCAGCCCCCTTGGAGGGGACGGCTACACCTTC CASSPLGGDGYTF
TRBJ2-6 TRBV7-3 - many TGTGCCAGCAGCTCTGGGGCCAACGTCCTGACTTTC CASSSGANVLTF
TRBJ2-1 TRBV24-1 TRBD2 many TGTGCCACCAGTGATTTGACTAGCGGGCCGTACAATGAGCAGTTCTTC CATSDLTSGPYNEQFF
TRBJ2-5 TRBV2 - many TGTGCCAGCAGTGCTGACGGGCAAGAGACCCAGTACTTC CASSADGQETQYF
TRBJ2-3 TRBV7-6 TRBD2 many TGTGCCAGCAGCTTAGAGGGACTAGCGGGACGTGGAGTTTATACAGATACGCAGTATTTT CASSLEGLAGRGVYTDTQYF
TRBJ1-1 TRBV12-3/TRBV12-4 - many TGTGCCAGCAGTTTGCGGGGGCATGAGGACACTGAAGCTTTCTTT CASSLRGHEDTEAFF
TRBJ1-3 TRBV7-2 - - TGTGCCAGCAGCTTGAGGTACTCTGGAAACACCATATATTTT CASSLRYSGNTIYF
TRBJ2-7 TRBV6-2/TRBV6-3 TRBD2 many TGTGCCAGCAGTTACTCGACGCGGGAGGGATCCTACGAGCAGTACTTC CASSYSTREGSYEQYF
TRBJ2-5 TRBV11-3 - many TGTGCCAGCAGCTTAGAAGGCTCCAGGGTTTCGGAGACCCAGTACTTC CASSLEGSRVSETQYF
TRBJ2-1 TRBV29-1 TRBD1 many TGCAGCGTTGAAGAACTGCGGCCAGGGGGCTTCTTCTACAATGAGCAGTTCTTC CSVEELRPGGFFYNEQFF
TRBJ2-7 TRBV19 TRBD2 few TGTGCCAGTAGTATGAGTGCGGGAGGGTCCTACTATCAGTACTTC CASSMSAGGSYYQYF
TRBJ1-3 TRBV7-9 TRBD1 many TGTGCCAGCAGCAAACAAGACAGGGTAGGAGGAAACACCATATATTTT CASSKQDRVGGNTIYF
TRBJ2-1 TRBV6-1 - medium-sized TGTGCCAGCAGGAGGGACTTCTCGGACAATGAGCAGTTCTTC CASRRDFSDNEQFF
TRBJ2-7 TRBV20-1 - many TGCAGTGCTAGAGACAGGGACGAGCAGTACTTC CSARDRDEQYF
TRBJ2-3 TRBV20-1 - - TGCAGTGCTAGAGATCCCCTAGGGGGAGAGACAGATACGCAGTATTTT CSARDPLGGETDTQYF
TRBJ1-1 TRBV6-1 - many TGTGCCAGCAGTGAAGCCCCGCAGTCACAGGAGAACACTGAAGCTTTCTTT CASSEAPQSQENTEAFF
TRBJ2-1 TRBV10-3 TRBD2 - TGTGCCATCAGTACCGGGACTAGCGGGGGAATTGAGCAGTTCTTC CAISTGTSGGIEQFF
TRBJ2-7 TRBV5-6 TRBD2 many TGTGCCAGCAGCGCGTCCTTTAGCGGGCCTCCTTACGAGCAGTACTTC CASSASFSGPPYEQYF
TRBJ1-1 TRBV5-1 - many TGCGCCAGCAGCTTGGAGGTGGAAGCGAACACTGAAGCTTTCTTT CASSLEVEANTEAFF
TRBJ2-7 TRBV6-1 - many TGTGCCAGCAGGCCGACCTTCCTTAGGGACGAGCAGTACTTC CASRPTFLRDEQYF
TRBJ2-7 TRBV5-1 - many TGCGCCAGCAGCCCCCGAACCCGACAGGTTAACTACGAGCAGTACTTC CASSPRTRQVNYEQYF
TRBJ1-2 TRBV5-4 - many TGTGCCAGCACCCCCGGCGGGGTTCGTGCTAACTATGGCTACACCTTC CASTPGGVRANYGYTF
TRBJ2-3 TRBV9 TRBD1 - TGTGCCAGCAGCGCAGGAACCGGGACAGGGGTCGTGCCGTATTTT CASSAGTGTGVVPYF
TRBJ1-4 TRBV18 - few TGTGCCAGCTCACCACCCACGGCAAATAAAAAACTGTTTTTT CASSPPTANKKLFF
TRBJ2-3 TRBV20-1 - many TGCAGTGCCCCTAGGGGGGGGAGTGGTGGGAGAGATACGCAGTATTTT CSAPRGGSGGRDTQYF
TRBJ1-1 TRBV20-1 - many TGCAGTGCTAGAGTTTTAGGGGATCTCATGAACACTGAAGCTTTCTTT CSARVLGDLMNTEAFF
TRBJ1-6 TRBV19 TRBD1 many TGTGCCAGTAGTATCCGGCACAGGGGGCTGGTGGATTCACCCCTCCACTTT CASSIRHRGLVDSPLHF
TRBJ1-4 TRBV6-6 - few TGTGCCAGCAGTTACTCAGGAGGGGCTTGGGAAAAACTGTTTTTT CASSYSGGAWEKLFF
TRBJ1-1 TRBV11-2 - many TGTGCCAGCAGCTCACCGGGGAGGAACACTGAAGCTTTCTTT CASSSPGRNTEAFF
TRBJ1-1 TRBV19 - few TGTGCCAGTACCCCCTGGGGGAGGGGTTGGACTGAAGCTCTCTTT CASTPWGRGWTEALF
TRBJ1-2 TRBV12-3/TRBV12-4 - many TGTGCCAGCAGTTTACGAGGGGGGACCTATGGCTACACCTTC CASSLRGGTYGYTF
TRBJ2-3 TRBV9 TRBD2 many TGTGCCAGCAGCCCAAGTTATGGAGCGGGAGGGCCAAATACGCAGTATTTT CASSPSYGAGGPNTQYF
TRBJ2-5 TRBV9 - many TGTGCCAGCAGCTTGCCGGGCCAACCCCAAGAGACCCAGTACTTC CASSLPGQPQETQYF
TRBJ2-2 TRBV4-1 - many TGCGCCAGCAGCCAACTCCGGGACACCGGGGAGCTGTTTTTT CASSQLRDTGELFF
TRBJ2-1 TRBV20-1 TRBD2 many TGCAGTGCTAGACCTTTAACTAGCGGGAGGATCCCCGTGGCCGTGAATGAGCAGTTCTTC CSARPLTSGRIPVAVNEQFF
TRBJ1-1 TRBV7-2 - many TGTGCCAGCCTACTAAGTTTCGGGAGCACTGAAGCTTTCTTT CASLLSFGSTEAFF
TRBJ2-1 TRBV29-1 - many TGCAGCGTTGGTCGCGACTTTGACAATGAGCAGTTCTTC CSVGRDFDNEQFF
TRBJ1-4 TRBV7-8 - many TGTGCCAGCACCTTGGGGGGACGAGCAACTAATGAAAAACTGTTTTTT CASTLGGRATNEKLFF
TRBJ1-2 TRBV3-1 TRBD1 many TGTGCCAGCAGCCAAGATGACAGGGAGAACTATGGCTACACCTTC CASSQDDRENYGYTF
TRBJ1-1 TRBV12-3/TRBV12-4 - many TGTGCCAGCAGACGGAGTTGGGACACTGAAGCTTTCTTT CASRRSWDTEAFF
TRBJ2-7 TRBV11-2 - many TGTGCCAGCAGAACAAGGACAGGACTATCCTACGAGCAGTACTTC CASRTRTGLSYEQYF
TRBJ2-1 TRBV3-1 TRBD2 many TGTGCCAGCAGCCAAGGGCTAGCGGGTGGAAGCTCCTACAATGAGCAGTTCTTC CASSQGLAGGSSYNEQFF
TRBJ2-7 TRBV19 - many TGTGCCAGTAGTGGAGAGGGGACCTCCTACGAGCAGTACTTC CASSGEGTSYEQYF
TRBJ2-3 TRBV2 - few TGTGCCAGCAGAGCCAGGGGTAACACAGATACGCAGTATTTT CASRARGNTDTQYF
TRBJ2-1 TRBV5-1 TRBD2 many TGCGCCAGCAGCACGGAACTAGCGGGAGGCCGGAATGAGCAGTTCTTC CASSTELAGGRNEQFF
TRBJ1-2 TRBV10-3 TRBD1 - TGTGCCATCGGGACAGGGCTCTATGGCTACACCTTC CAIGTGLYGYTF
TRBJ1-5 TRBV28 - many TGTGCCAGCAGTTTATGGTCCCAGCCCCAGCATTTT CASSLWSQPQHF
TRBJ1-5 TRBV12-5 - many TGTGCTAGTGGGAACCAGGGGCTGCGTAAGGATGGCAATCAGCCCCAGCATTTT CASGNQGLRKDGNQPQHF
TRBJ2-3 TRBV3-1 TRBD2 many TGTGCCAGCAGCCAAGGATGGGTGGCGGGAGGTTCTGATACGCAGTATTTT CASSQGWVAGGSDTQYF
TRBJ2-7 TRBV12-3/TRBV12-4 TRBD2 - TGTGCCAGCAGTACTAGCGGGAGTGCCTACGAGCAGTACTTC CASSTSGSAYEQYF